This T cell receptor beta chain was retrieved from a study of blood T cell repertoires in COVID-19. Study background: T cells, B-cell-depleted T cells, or PBMCs supplied cDNA or gDNA.

The length of the CDR3 is 13 residues. With 5 bases removed from V and 4 bases from J, the gap between germline ends came to 11 bases. Germline assignment: CDR1 SGHTA and CDR2 FQGNSA. Original methodology: Cell counts per sample came from amplifying reference gene primers. Clones were read by immunoSEQ multiplex PCR, and TCRdb kept only the in-frame ones, dropping some. That table is the source of V, J and clone size, and D and trimming were worked out from the DNA. The profile shows about 150,000 clones, around 82% of them singletons. Sequencing used peripheral blood. The chain carries TRBV7-2 and TRBJ1-1; D uncertain. The source is a human donor in a cohort sampled during active COVID-19. The CDR3 here is CASSPDWFTEAFF. CDR3 DNA sequence: TGTGCCAGCAGCCCAGATTGGTTCACTGAAGCTTTCTTT.